Relative to its sample, the clone carrying this TCR beta chain is medium-sized (0.01 to 0.1%). Its antigen is undetermined. The immunoSEQ assay was v3. TCRdb's copy holds only in-frame clones and misses some; the assay was immunoSEQ multiplex PCR. The profile covers over 10,000 clones, with approximately 72% appearing a single time and roughly 8.9% taken by the ten largest. This record comes from a study of TIL therapy for anti-PD-1-resistant metastatic lung cancer. About the research overall: Most patients had lung adenocarcinoma. Tumors carried a median roughly 1.5 non-synonymous mutations per megabase.

Study results and limitations: TIL cultures after expansion showed higher clonality and lower diversity than baseline tumor (median roughly 6.3% vs 31%).

The time point: pre-treatment sample, taken before nivolumab and TIL therapy. Pleural nodules or supraclavicular lymph nodes made up most of the excised metastases sampled. The source of this sequence is a woman between 30 and 80 years old with non-small cell lung cancer. The starting material was tumor tissue, obtained at baseline.

CDR3 residues: CASSPGRGRMGEQYF. The CDR3 DNA reads as TGTGCCAGCTCACCGGGGAGGGGCCGTATGGGGGAGCAGTACTTC. The rearrangement uses TRBV18 and TRBJ2-7; 7 nucleotides match TRBD2. This CDR3 comprises 15 residues. Germline V gene lookup returns CDR1 KGHSH and CDR2 LQKENI. The V and J ends lost 3 bases and 7 bases, in that order; junction bases with no gene match: 12. Full variable domain (outside the CDR3, taken from reference TRBV18 and TRBJ2-7): NAGVMQNPRHLVRRRGQEARLRCSPMKGHSHVYWYRQLPEEGLKFMVYLQKENIIDESGMPKERFSAEFPKEGPSILRIQQVVRGDSAAYFCASSPGRGRMGEQYFGPGTRLTVT.